One sample yielded the 28 T cell receptor beta chains listed below, sequenced in a study of blood T cell repertoires in COVID-19. TCRdb's copy holds only in-frame clones and misses some; the assay was immunoSEQ multiplex PCR. The table shows approximately 220,000 clones, with just under 85% occurring only once. The material sequenced was PBMCs or T cells enriched from blood (not recorded which). These receptors were collected from a woman in her 40s with acute COVID-19.

This chain links TRBV3-1 (or the pseudogene TRBV3-2) with TRBJ2-1; 11 bases are shared with TRBD2. Germline V CDR1 and CDR2: LGHDT, YNNKEL (reference sequence). Losses at the gene ends were 8 bases for V and 13 bases for J; bases not matched to a gene: 13. The CDR3 length is 14 residues. The CDR3 loop reads CASLDSGRAEGQFF. The CDR3 bases are TGTGCCAGCCTAGATAGCGGGAGGGCTGAGGGCCAGTTCTTC.

The chain employs TRBV11-1 and TRBJ2-7; D gene ambiguous. CDR1 and CDR2 from the germline V gene are SGHAT and FQDESV (reference sequence). Between the trimmed V and J ends, which lost 2 bases and 3 bases, there was a span of 14 bases. The CDR3 loop spans 15 amino acids. In nucleotides, the CDR3 is TGTGCCAGCAGCTTATCCGCGTCGGAGTTCTACGAGCAGTACTTC. Translated: CASSLSASEFYEQYF.

The chain recombines TRBV2 with TRBJ1-4; a possible D gene is TRBD1 (5 bases). The length of the CDR3 is 14 residues. V was pared by 8 bases and J by 2 bases, with 12 bases between. Germline CDR1 SNHLY, CDR2 FYNNEI. CDR3 protein: CASHDSFTNEKLFF. The CDR3 DNA reads TGTGCCAGCCATGACAGTTTTACTAATGAAAAACTGTTTTTT.

The rearrangement joins TRBV6-5 to TRBJ2-7, with TRBD1 identical over 9 bases. The germline V gene has CDR1 MNHEY and CDR2 SVGAGI. This CDR3 has 11 residues. The V and J ends lost 8 bases and 6 bases, in that order; junction bases with no gene match: 2. Here the CDR3 DNA reads TGTGCCAGCGGGACAGGGATCGAGCAGTACTTC. Residues: CASGTGIEQYF.

This clone was recorded a few times. This rearrangement joins TRBV29-1 to TRBJ1-1; D possibly corresponds to TRBD1 (5 bases). Germline CDR1 reads SQVTM; CDR2 reads ANQGSEA. The CDR3 spans 11 residues. The germline V and J ends were trimmed by 6 bases and 5 bases, with 10 bases remaining between them. The CDR3: CSVPGGTEAFF. CDR3 coding DNA: TGCAGCGTGCCGGGGGGGACTGAAGCTTTCTTT.

The rearrangement joins TRBV5-4 to TRBJ1-1; 7 positions match TRBD1. V lost 5 bases, J lost 5 bases, and 9 bases stayed unmatched. From germline, CDR1 is SGHNT and CDR2 YYREEE (reference sequence). The CDR3 is 14 residues long. Written as DNA, the CDR3 is TGTGCCAGCAGTTTTCAGGGGGGTGGGACTGAAGCTTTCTTT. As protein: CASSFQGGGTEAFF.

The chain recombines TRBV24-1 with TRBJ1-2, with D possibly TRBD1 on 5 matching bases. Trimming took 2 bases from V and 0 from J, leaving 9 bases between them. Germline V gene data show CDR1 as KGHDR and CDR2 as SFDVKD. CDR3 length equals 15 residues. CDR3 bases: TGTGCCACCAGTGATTCAGGGCCAGCTAACTATGGCTACACCTTC. Protein sequence: CATSDSGPANYGYTF.

The V call is TRBV18, the J call TRBJ2-1; TRBD1 matches at 9 bases. From germline, CDR1 is KGHSH and CDR2 LQKENI. After removal of 6 bases from V and 5 bases from J, the junction contained 11 bases not matched to a gene. This CDR3 is built from 16 residues. This CDR3 is CASSQLGTGRNNEQFF. CDR3 nucleotide sequence: TGTGCCAGCTCCCAGCTAGGGACAGGGAGGAACAATGAGCAGTTCTTC. The full variable domain, rest sourced from reference TRBV18 and TRBJ2-1, is NAGVMQNPRHLVRRRGQEARLRCSPMKGHSHVYWYRQLPEEGLKFMVYLQKENIIDESGMPKERFSAEFPKEGPSILRIQQVVRGDSAAYFCASSQLGTGRNNEQFFGPGTRLTVL.

In this sample, this clone turned up a few times. This sequence joins TRBV24-1 and TRBJ1-2; possibly TRBD1 for D (5 bases). Per germline, CDR1 KGHDR and CDR2 SFDVKD. The CDR3 is 13 residues long. V was shortened by 4 bases and J by 4 bases, with 9 bases between the two germline ends. The CDR3 nucleotides are TGTGCCACCAGTGAAGCAGGGTTCTATGGCTACACCTTC. This translates into CATSEAGFYGYTF.

The V gene is TRBV28, the J gene TRBJ1-1; D is possibly TRBD1 (5 bases). The CDR3 extends over 12 amino acids. Germline V gene sequence: CDR1 MDHEN, CDR2 SYDVKM. V lost 3 bases and J lost 10, with 12 bases in between. Here the CDR3 reads CASSFGGGRAFF. The DNA for the CDR3 is TGTGCCAGCAGTTTCGGGGGGGGAAGAGCTTTCTTT.

The rearrangement uses TRBV7-9 and TRBJ2-2, with no clear D. There are 13 residues in the CDR3. CDR1 and CDR2 (germline): SEHNR, FQNEAQ (reference sequence). V was clipped by 5 bases and J by 5 bases, with 9 bases between them. CDR3 amino acids: CASSPVVTGELFF. In DNA, the CDR3 is TGTGCCAGCAGCCCGGTGGTGACCGGGGAGCTGTTTTTT.

This clone appeared once. The genes are TRBV19 and TRBJ1-2; D is perhaps TRBD1 (6 bases). Looked up from germline, CDR1 is LNHDA and CDR2 is SQIVND (reference sequence). Trimming took off 4 bases at V and 8 bases at J, with 14 bases between the two ends. The CDR3 length is 13 residues. CDR3 sequence: CASSTPGQGGYTF. CDR3 DNA: TGTGCCAGTAGTACCCCGGGACAAGGAGGCTACACCTTC.

The gene calls are TRBV4-2 and TRBJ2-1, with 7 bases lining up with TRBD2. V was clipped by 4 bases and J by 9 bases; unmatched bases: 6. The CDR3 is made up of 13 amino acids. The germline V gene has CDR1 LGHNA and CDR2 YNFKEQ. The CDR3, as DNA: TGTGCCAGCAGCCCCTCCAGCGGGATTGAGCAGTTCTTC. Protein: CASSPSSGIEQFF.

CDR3 loop: CSAQRSGEAFF. CDR3 in DNA: TGCAGTGCCCAGAGGTCCGGCGAAGCTTTCTTT. The V gene is TRBV20-1, the J gene TRBJ1-1; D remains ambiguous. Trimming cost V 6 bases and J 8 bases, with 13 bases left between them. Germline-derived CDR1 and CDR2 are DFQATT and SNEGSKA (reference sequence). This CDR3 has 11 residues.

The chain carries TRBV27 and TRBJ1-6, with 7 nucleotides matching TRBD1. The trim removed 5 bases at V and 12 bases at J, leaving 19 bases unmatched. Germline V gene lookup returns CDR1 MNHEY and CDR2 SMNVEV (reference sequence). There are 17 residues in the CDR3. The CDR3 coding sequence is TGTGCCAGCAGTCCACTTACCCCGGGACAGAGGACTCTACCCCTCCACTTT. Encoded protein: CASSPLTPGQRTLPLHF.

The chain recombines TRBV6-5 with TRBJ1-1, with 7 positions matching TRBD1. Per the germline V gene, CDR1 is MNHEY and CDR2 is SVGAGI. This CDR3 comprises 16 residues. J lost 3 bases, V lost 0 bases, and 7 bases had no gene match. The CDR3 region is CASSYSSRGIYTEAFF. In nucleotides, the CDR3 is TGTGCCAGCAGTTACTCGAGCAGGGGGATTTACACTGAAGCTTTCTTT.

This clone was picked up a small number of times. The V gene is TRBV3-1 (or the pseudogene TRBV3-2), the J gene TRBJ2-7; no reliable D call. V was trimmed by 1 base and J by 6 bases, leaving 7 bases between them. The germline V gene encodes CDR1 LGHDT and CDR2 YNNKEL (reference sequence). The CDR3 spans 12 residues. Written as DNA, the CDR3 is TGTGCCAGCAGCCAAGGTCCCCTCGAGCAGTACTTC. It yields the protein CASSQGPLEQYF.

The V call is TRBV10-3, the J call TRBJ1-5; D gene unclear. This CDR3 contains 14 residues. CDR1 and CDR2 (germline): ENHRY, SYGVKD. V shed 6 bases and J shed 1 base, with 10 bases lying between them. CDR3 sequence: CAISGVASNQPQHF. CDR3 bases: TGTGCCATCAGCGGGGTGGCAAGCAATCAGCCCCAGCATTTT.

The chain carries TRBV7-8 and TRBJ2-1, with TRBD2 matching 12 bases. Germline lookup yields CDR1 SGHVS and CDR2 FQNEAQ. V shed 2 bases and J 9 bases; nucleotides not matched to a gene: 11. The CDR3 consists of 17 residues. The CDR3 protein is CASSLPVSSGGAGEQFF. In nucleotides, the CDR3 is TGTGCCAGCAGCTTACCCGTTTCTAGCGGGGGGGCCGGTGAGCAGTTCTTC. The variable domain in full, with the rest retrieved from reference TRBV7-8 and TRBJ2-1, is GAGVSQSPRYKVAKRGQDVALRCDPISGHVSLFWYQQALGQGPEFLTYFQNEAQLDKSGLPSDRFFAERPEGSVSTLKIQRTQQEDSAVYLCASSLPVSSGGAGEQFFGPGTRLTVL.

The chain uses TRBV27 and TRBJ2-2; 15 positions match TRBD2. The V and J ends lost 5 bases and 5 bases, in that order; junction bases with no gene match: 3. This CDR3 contains 16 residues. CDR1 is MNHEY and CDR2 is SMNVEV in the germline V gene (reference sequence). CDR3 sequence reads: CASSQGLAGGTGELFF. The DNA for the CDR3 is TGTGCCAGCAGTCAGGGACTAGCGGGAGGTACCGGGGAGCTGTTTTTT.

The table lists this clone with many counts. The chain links TRBV21-1 to TRBJ1-6; the table calls TRBD1, which could not be checked here. TRBV21-1 is annotated as a pseudogene. The CDR3 runs 22 residues. The CDR3 reads CASSKARNLGTGASRDNSPLHF. CDR3 sequence (DNA): TGTGCCAGCAGCAAAGCGCGAAATTTAGGGACAGGGGCGTCTCGTGATAATTCACCCCTCCACTTT.

The V call is TRBV5-1, the J call TRBJ1-3; D is perhaps TRBD1 (6 bases). Trimming shortened V by 4 bases and J by 2 bases, and 16 bases separated the two germline ends. CDR3 size: 16 residues. Per germline, CDR1 SGHRS and CDR2 YFSETQ. CDR3 region: CASSATGMGTGNTIYF. DNA for the CDR3: TGCGCCAGCAGCGCCACAGGGATGGGCACTGGAAACACCATATATTTT.

The rearrangement links TRBV12-3 or TRBV12-4 to TRBJ2-1; no firm D call. Trimming removed 4 bases at V and 7 bases at J, with 11 bases between. This CDR3 contains 13 residues. CDR3 nucleotide sequence: TGTGCCAGCAGTTACTTACGAGAGAATGAGCAGTTCTTC. Translated: CASSYLRENEQFF.

The chain has TRBV9 and TRBJ2-3, with D possibly TRBD1 on 5 matching bases. This CDR3 has 16 amino acids. Germline V lookup: CDR1 SGDLS, CDR2 YYNGEE. Trimming took off 0 bases at V and 1 base at J, with 12 bases between the two ends. The CDR3 sequence is CASSVGGRAGTDTQYF. The CDR3 DNA reads as TGTGCCAGCAGCGTAGGCGGCAGGGCTGGCACAGATACGCAGTATTTT. Full variable domain (outside the CDR3, taken from reference TRBV9 and TRBJ2-3): DSGVTQTPKHLITATGQRVTLRCSPRSGDLSVYWYQQSLDQGLQFLIQYYNGEERAKGNILERFSAQQFPDLHSELNLSSLELGDSALYFCASSVGGRAGTDTQYFGPGTRLTVL.

This chain uses TRBV27 with TRBJ2-3, with 13 positions matching TRBD2. V was clipped by 5 bases and J by 5 bases; unmatched bases: 7. The CDR3 is made up of 16 amino acids. Germline CDR1 MNHEY, CDR2 SMNVEV (reference sequence). Here the CDR3 reads CASSPGTSGARDTQYF. CDR3 DNA: TGTGCCAGCAGTCCGGGGACTAGCGGGGCGAGAGATACGCAGTATTTT.

The chain combines TRBV27 with TRBJ2-7; TRBD2 aligns across 10 bases. CDR1 and CDR2 (germline): MNHEY, SMNVEV (reference sequence). The CDR3 has 16 residues. V shed 1 base and J 4 bases; nucleotides not matched to a gene: 7. The CDR3 nucleotides are TGTGCCAGCAGTTTATTTGGGGCTAGCGGGAGATACGAGCAGTACTTC. Translation: CASSLFGASGRYEQYF.

This clone showed up many times. J is TRBJ1-1 and V is TRBV15, with 9 nucleotides matching TRBD1. The CDR3 contains 15 residues. Trimming at V came to 5 bases and at J to 5 bases, leaving 9 bases not matched to a gene. Germline V gene lookup returns CDR1 LNHNV and CDR2 YYDKDF (reference sequence). This chain's CDR3 is CATSPATGGRTEAFF. CDR3 DNA: TGTGCCACCAGCCCCGCCACAGGGGGCCGGACTGAAGCTTTCTTT.

The genes are TRBV30 and TRBJ2-2; TRBD2 matches 9 bases. Trimming cost V 0 bases and J 4 bases; bases outside gene matches: 3. Per germline, CDR1 GTSNPN and CDR2 SVGIG (reference sequence). The CDR3 is made up of 15 amino acids. This chain's CDR3 is CAWSVPSGVTGELFF. The CDR3 bases are TGTGCCTGGAGTGTCCCTAGCGGGGTCACCGGGGAGCTGTTTTTT.